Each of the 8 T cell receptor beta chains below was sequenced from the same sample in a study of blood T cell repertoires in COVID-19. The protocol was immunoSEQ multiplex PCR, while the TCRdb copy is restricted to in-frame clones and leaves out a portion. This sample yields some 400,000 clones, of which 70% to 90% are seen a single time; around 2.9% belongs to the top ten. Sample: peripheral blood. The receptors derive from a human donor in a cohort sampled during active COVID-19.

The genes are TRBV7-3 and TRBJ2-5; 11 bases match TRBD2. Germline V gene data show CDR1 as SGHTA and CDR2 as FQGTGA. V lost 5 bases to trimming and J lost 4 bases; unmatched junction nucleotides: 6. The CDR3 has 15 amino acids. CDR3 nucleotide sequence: TGTGCCAGCAGCGCGGGACTAGCGGAGATAGAGACCCAGTACTTC. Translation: CASSAGLAEIETQYF. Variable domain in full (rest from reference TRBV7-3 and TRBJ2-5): GAGVSQTPSNKVTEKGKYVELRCDPISGHTALYWYRQSLGQGPEFLIYFQGTGAADDSGLPNDRFFAVRPEGSVSTLKIQRTERGDSAVYLCASSAGLAEIETQYFGPGTRLLVL.

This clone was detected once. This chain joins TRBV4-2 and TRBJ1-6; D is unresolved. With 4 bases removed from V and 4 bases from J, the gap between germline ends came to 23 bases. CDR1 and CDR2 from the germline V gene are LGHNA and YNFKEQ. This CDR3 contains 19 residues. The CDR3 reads CASSRLVWARRFYNSPLHF. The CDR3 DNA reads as TGTGCCAGCAGCCGATTAGTTTGGGCCCGAAGATTTTATAATTCACCCCTCCACTTT.

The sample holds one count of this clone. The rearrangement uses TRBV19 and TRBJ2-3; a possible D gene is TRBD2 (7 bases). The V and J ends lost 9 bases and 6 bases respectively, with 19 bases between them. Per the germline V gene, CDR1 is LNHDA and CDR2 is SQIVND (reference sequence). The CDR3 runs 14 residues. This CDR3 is CASSYSGGRDTQYF. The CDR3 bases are TGTGCCAGCTCCTATTCCGGGGGGCGGGATACGCAGTATTTT.

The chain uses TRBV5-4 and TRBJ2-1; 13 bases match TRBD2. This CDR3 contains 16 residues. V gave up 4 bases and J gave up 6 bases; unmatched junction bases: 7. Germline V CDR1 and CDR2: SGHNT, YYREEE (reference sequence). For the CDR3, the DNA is TGTGCCAGCAGCGCCAGACTAGCGGGAGGATTCAATGAGCAGTTCTTC. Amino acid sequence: CASSARLAGGFNEQFF.

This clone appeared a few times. CDR3 DNA: TGCGCCAGCAGCCCTATCCAGCAGGGTGGCAATGAGCAGTTCTTC. This gives the protein CASSPIQQGGNEQFF. The chain joins TRBV4-1 to TRBJ2-1; D might be TRBD1 (5 bases). The V gene lost 4 bases and the J gene lost 6 bases, with 16 bases spanning the gap. Germline CDR1 and CDR2: MGHRA and YSYEKL. The CDR3 is 15 residues long.

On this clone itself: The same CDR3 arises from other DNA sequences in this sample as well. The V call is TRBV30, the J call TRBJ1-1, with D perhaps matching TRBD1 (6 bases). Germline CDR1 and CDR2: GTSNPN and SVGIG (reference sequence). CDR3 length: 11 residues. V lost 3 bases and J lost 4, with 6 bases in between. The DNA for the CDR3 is TGTGCCTGGAGCAGGGGCACTGAAGCTTTCTTT. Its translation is CAWSRGTEAFF.

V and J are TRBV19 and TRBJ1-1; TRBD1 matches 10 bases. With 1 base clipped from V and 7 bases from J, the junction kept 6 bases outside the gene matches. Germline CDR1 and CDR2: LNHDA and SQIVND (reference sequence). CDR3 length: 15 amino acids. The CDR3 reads CASSIGTGGVSEAFF. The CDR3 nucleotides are TGTGCCAGTAGTATAGGGACAGGGGGAGTGAGTGAAGCTTTCTTT.

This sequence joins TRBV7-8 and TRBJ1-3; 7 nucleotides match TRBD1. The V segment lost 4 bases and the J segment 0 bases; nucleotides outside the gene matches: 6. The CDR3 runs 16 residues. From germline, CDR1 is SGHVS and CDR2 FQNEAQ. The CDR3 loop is CASSSGQAHSGNTIYF. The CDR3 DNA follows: TGTGCCAGCAGCTCAGGACAGGCGCACTCTGGAAACACCATATATTTT. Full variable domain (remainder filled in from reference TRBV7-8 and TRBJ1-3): GAGVSQSPRYKVAKRGQDVALRCDPISGHVSLFWYQQALGQGPEFLTYFQNEAQLDKSGLPSDRFFAERPEGSVSTLKIQRTQQEDSAVYLCASSSGQAHSGNTIYFGEGSWLTVV.